This T cell receptor beta chain was identified in a study of blood T cells in healthy people across ages. Using a J-beta primer mix together with a sample-barcoded 5' primer, a second PCR was run for roughly 6 to 11 cycles. Tagging of each cDNA molecule was performed by a template-switch adaptor with 12 random nucleotides. From the 5' RACE reads, TCRdb called clonotypes with MiXCR, one entry per CDR3 protein. The sample holds under 1,000,000 distinct CDR3 sequences, about 37% seen once. This clonotype was recorded a few times. Each donor's blood draw was roughly 10 milliliters of peripheral blood. V shed 4 bases and J 0 bases; nucleotides not matched to a gene: 4. Per germline, CDR1 MNHEY and CDR2 SVGAGI. The CDR3 runs 15 residues.

The source of this sequence is a man aged 18 to 29 in good health. This chain uses TRBV6-5 with TRBJ2-3, with 7 bases matching TRBD1. Sample: blood. Here the CDR3 DNA reads TGTGCCAGCAGTTCGCAGGGGGTTAGCACAGATACGCAGTATTTT. It yields the protein CASSSQGVSTDTQYF.